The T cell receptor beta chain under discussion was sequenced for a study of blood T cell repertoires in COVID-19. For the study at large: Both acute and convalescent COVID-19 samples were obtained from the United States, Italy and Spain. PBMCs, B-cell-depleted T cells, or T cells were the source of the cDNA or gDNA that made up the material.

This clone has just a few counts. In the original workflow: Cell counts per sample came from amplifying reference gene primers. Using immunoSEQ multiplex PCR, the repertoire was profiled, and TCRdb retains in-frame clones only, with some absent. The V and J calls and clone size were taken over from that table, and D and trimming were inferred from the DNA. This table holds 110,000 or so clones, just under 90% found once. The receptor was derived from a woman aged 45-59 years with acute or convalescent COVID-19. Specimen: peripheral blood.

The CDR3 region is CATMRQGVQKLFF. The CDR3 DNA reads as TGTGCCACCATGAGACAGGGGGTGCAAAAACTGTTTTTT. This chain joins TRBV15 and TRBJ1-4; 9 bases agree with TRBD1. CDR1 is LNHNV, CDR2 YYDKDF, per germline (reference sequence). Trimming at V came to 7 bases and at J to 9 bases, leaving 6 bases not matched to a gene. This CDR3 comprises 13 residues. Complete variable domain (other parts from reference TRBV15 and TRBJ1-4): DAMVIQNPRYQVTQFGKPVTLSCSQTLNHNVMYWYQQKSSQAPKLLFHYYDKDFNNEADTPDNFQSRRPNTSFCFLDIRSPGLGDTAMYLCATMRQGVQKLFFGSGTQLSVL.